Following are 30 T cell receptor beta chains from one sample sequenced in a study of cytomegalovirus exposure and HLA in healthy donors. The PCR contained 60 Vbeta and 13 Jbeta primers. TCRdb keeps only in-frame clones here, not all; method: immunoSEQ multiplex PCR. Altogether approximately 100,000 clones are present, roughly 80% being singletons, with the ten largest covering 3% to 4%. The sample taken for sequencing was PBMCs. These receptors were taken from a man in his fifties or sixties in good health and CMV-seronegative.

The chain carries TRBV7-9 and TRBJ1-4; D unclear. CDR3 length: 15 amino acids. V was trimmed by 4 bases and J by 7 bases, leaving 16 bases between them. Germline V CDR1 and CDR2: SEHNR, FQNEAQ (reference sequence). Written as DNA, the CDR3 is TGTGCCAGCAGCTCCGTTTACGGGGTAACTGAAAAACTGTTTTTT. Protein sequence: CASSSVYGVTEKLFF.

The rearrangement uses TRBV7-8 and TRBJ2-5; 10 bases align to TRBD1. J lost 4 bases, V lost 8 bases, and 1 base had no gene match. The length of the CDR3 is 12 residues. CDR1 and CDR2 from the germline V gene are SGHVS and FQNEAQ. The CDR3 here is CASGQGGETQYF. The CDR3 nucleotides are TGTGCCAGCGGACAGGGGGGAGAGACCCAGTACTTC.

The CDR3 DNA follows: TGTGCCAGCAGCCCGGGGGGCCTTGAAGCTTTCTTT. It encodes CASSPGGLEAFF. The chain uses TRBV5-6 and TRBJ1-1, with D possibly matching TRBD1 (6 bases). The germline V and J ends were trimmed by 4 bases and 7 bases, with 11 bases remaining between them. Looked up from germline, CDR1 is SGHDT and CDR2 is YYEEEE. The CDR3 sequence is 12 residues long.

V usage is TRBV4-3 and J usage is TRBJ2-5, with a possible D match to TRBD1 (6 bases). The assigned J gene may be wrong: the sequence end matches TRBJ2-7 better. CDR3 length: 14 amino acids. Germline V lookup: CDR1 LGHNA, CDR2 YSLEER. The CDR3 DNA sequence: TGCGCCAGCAGCCATCAGACAGGCTCCTACGAGCAGTACTTC. Translating gives CASSHQTGSYEQYF.

The chain has TRBV7-8 and TRBJ1-4; TRBD1 matches at 8 bases. Trimming took 4 bases from V and 0 from J; bases not matched to a gene: 4. CDR1 and CDR2 (germline): SGHVS, FQNEAQ. CDR3 length: 16 residues. Here the CDR3 DNA reads TGTGCCAGCAGCTCAGTCAGGGGGCCAACTAATGAAAAACTGTTTTTT. Residues: CASSSVRGPTNEKLFF.

The chain has TRBV5-1 and TRBJ1-3; no clear D gene. Trimming left V 1 base short and J 0 bases short, with 2 bases between. There are 13 residues in the CDR3. Germline assignment: CDR1 SGHRS and CDR2 YFSETQ. The CDR3 region is CASSLRSGNTIYF. CDR3 DNA sequence: TGCGCCAGCAGCTTGCGCTCTGGAAACACCATATATTTT.

The CDR3 DNA follows: TGTGCCAGCAGCTCAAAGACAGCACAAGAGACCCAGTACTTC. This encodes CASSSKTAQETQYF. The chain carries TRBV5-4 and TRBJ2-5, with a tentative D call TRBD1 (5 bases). The germline V gene encodes CDR1 SGHNT and CDR2 YYREEE (reference sequence). The V gene lost 3 bases and the J gene lost 2 bases, with 11 bases spanning the gap. CDR3 length: 14 amino acids.

This chain connects TRBV5-4 to TRBJ1-2; 7 bases agree with TRBD1. V trimming: 3 bases; J trimming: 8 bases; junction bases outside the gene matches: 16. The CDR3 length is 16 residues. CDR1 and CDR2 from the germline V gene are SGHNT and YYREEE (reference sequence). DNA for the CDR3: TGTGCCAGCAGCTCGTTCGGGACAGACTTAAACGGCGGCTACACCTTC. Translation: CASSSFGTDLNGGYTF.

The chain combines TRBV11-2 with TRBJ2-3; 7 positions match TRBD2. Germline CDR1 SGHAT, CDR2 FQNNGV. There are 15 residues in the CDR3. V trimming: 2 bases; J trimming: 1 base; junction bases outside the gene matches: 3. This CDR3 is CASSLLAGGTDTQYF. The CDR3 nucleotides read TGTGCCAGCAGCTTACTTGCGGGGGGCACAGATACGCAGTATTTT. Drawing the rest from reference TRBV11-2 and TRBJ2-3, the complete variable domain is EAGVAQSPRYKIIEKRQSVAFWCNPISGHATLYWYQQILGQGPKLLIQFQNNGVVDDSQLPKDRFSAERLKGVDSTLKIQPAKLEDSAVYLCASSLLAGGTDTQYFGPGTRLTVL.

The J gene is TRBJ2-2, the V gene TRBV7-3; weak D call: TRBD2 (6 bases). With 4 bases removed from V and 3 bases from J, the gap between germline ends came to 12 bases. The germline V gene has CDR1 SGHTA and CDR2 FQGTGA. CDR3 length: 15 residues. CDR3 protein: CASSSRGTDTGELFF. CDR3 bases: TGTGCCAGCAGCTCACGGGGGACCGACACCGGGGAGCTGTTTTTT.

This clone was found a few times. V is TRBV5-1 and J is TRBJ2-7, with TRBD2 matching 9 bases. The J segment lost 4 bases and the V segment lost 5 bases, leaving 10 bases of the junction unmatched. Germline V gene lookup returns CDR1 SGHRS and CDR2 YFSETQ. There are 15 residues in the CDR3. The CDR3: CASRLWASGVYEQYV. The CDR3 bases are TGCGCCAGCAGGTTATGGGCTAGCGGGGTTTACGAGCAGTACGTC.

This clone showed up just once. For the CDR3, the DNA is TGCGCCAGCAGTGTACAGGAAGGGTACGGCTACACCTTC. It specifies CASSVQEGYGYTF. The V and J genes are TRBV5-1 and TRBJ1-2; D is possibly TRBD1 (5 bases). This CDR3 is built from 13 residues. CDR1 and CDR2 (germline): SGHRS, YFSETQ. V lost 5 bases, J lost 8 bases, and 16 bases lay in between.

In its sample, this clone was seen once. The chain carries TRBV28 and TRBJ1-2; TRBD1 might be the D (6 bases). V was clipped by 4 bases and J by 1 base, with 19 bases between them. The CDR3 covers 17 residues. Germline CDR1 and CDR2: MDHEN and SYDVKM. CDR3 amino acids: CASSSSSSGGRNYGYTF. The CDR3 DNA reads as TGTGCCAGCAGTTCCTCCTCCTCCGGGGGGCGTAACTATGGCTACACCTTC.

The chain is built from TRBV13 and TRBJ2-3; TRBD2 aligns across 8 bases. Germline V gives CDR1 PRHDT, CDR2 FYEKMQ (reference sequence). Germline trimming cut 5 bases from V and 8 bases from J; bases unmatched to any gene: 12. This CDR3 spans 15 amino acids. CDR3 in amino acids: CASSQLSGGPGTQYF. DNA of the CDR3: TGTGCCAGCAGCCAACTGAGCGGGGGTCCGGGTACGCAGTATTTT.

The genes are TRBV15 and TRBJ1-6; possibly TRBD1 for D (6 bases). V gave up 5 bases and J gave up 8 bases, with 19 bases separating them. Germline V gives CDR1 LNHNV, CDR2 YYDKDF (reference sequence). The CDR3 runs 16 residues. In DNA, the CDR3 is TGTGCCACCAGCGGAAAACAGGGATTAGGGTATTCACCCCTCCACTTT. It is translated as CATSGKQGLGYSPLHF.

This sequence joins TRBV5-1 and TRBJ2-5; the D gene is possibly TRBD2 (5 bases). CDR1 and CDR2 (germline): SGHRS, YFSETQ. The CDR3 sequence is 17 residues long. V lost 0 bases and J lost 5, with 20 bases in between. For the CDR3, the DNA is TGCGCCAGCAGCTTGGGAGCAGGTCCCCTAGCTGGCGAGACCCAGTACTTC. It encodes CASSLGAGPLAGETQYF.

This rearrangement joins TRBV28 to TRBJ1-2; D is unresolved. The CDR3 has 11 amino acids. Trimming pared 5 bases from V and 4 bases from J, leaving 5 bases between. Germline V CDR1 and CDR2: MDHEN, SYDVKM. CDR3 loop: CASSAVYGYTF. As DNA, the CDR3 is TGTGCCAGCAGTGCGGTCTATGGCTACACCTTC.

The chain is built from TRBV15 and TRBJ2-7; TRBD1 might be the D (6 bases). The CDR3 contains 17 residues. The ends were cut back, 2 bases at V and 0 bases at J, with 17 bases in the middle. Per the germline V gene, CDR1 is LNHNV and CDR2 is YYDKDF (reference sequence). This CDR3 is CATSRQPRDTSSYEQYF. The CDR3, as DNA: TGTGCCACCAGCAGACAACCCCGGGACACGAGCTCCTACGAGCAGTACTTC.

The chain couples TRBV9 to TRBJ2-3, with TRBD1 as a possible D gene (5 bases). This CDR3 comprises 13 residues. Germline V lookup: CDR1 SGDLS, CDR2 YYNGEE. Trimming stripped 2 bases from V and 3 bases from J, with 7 bases between. CDR3 sequence: CASSVDSTDTQYF. In DNA form, the CDR3 reads TGTGCCAGCAGCGTCGACAGTACAGATACGCAGTATTTT.

CDR3 residues: CASSRPTGIYGYTF. In DNA form, the CDR3 reads TGTGCCAGCAGCCGTCCGACAGGGATTTATGGCTACACCTTC. The chain is built from TRBV5-6 and TRBJ1-2; 7 nucleotides match TRBD1. Germline values: CDR1 SGHDT, CDR2 YYEEEE. This CDR3 is built from 14 residues. J lost 5 bases, V lost 4 bases, and 8 bases had no gene match.

Concerning this clone: The junction differs from germline at one of its ends, possibly a read error. This chain joins TRBV4-1 and TRBJ2-7; 8 bases are a match to TRBD2. In germline, CDR1 is MGHRA, CDR2 YSYEKL. There are 15 residues in the CDR3. The DNA of the CDR3 is TGCGCCAGCAGCCAAGATACCCCAGTATCGGGGGGGGTCCACTTC. Translation: CASSQDTPVSGGVHF.

This clone turned up a few times. The rearrangement joins TRBV7-9 to TRBJ1-2; D might be TRBD1 (5 bases). This CDR3 spans 15 amino acids. V lost 1 base and J 2 bases, leaving 11 bases between the germline ends. The germline V gene has CDR1 SEHNR and CDR2 FQNEAQ (reference sequence). This CDR3 reads CASSLGQGPNYGYTF. As DNA, the CDR3 is TGTGCCAGCAGCTTAGGGCAGGGCCCCAACTATGGCTACACCTTC.

V usage is TRBV5-1 and J usage is TRBJ2-5; TRBD1 aligns across 9 bases. Germline values: CDR1 SGHRS, CDR2 YFSETQ. The CDR3 is 15 residues long. With V trimmed by 3 bases and J by 2 bases, 5 bases remained unmatched. The CDR3 loop is CASSSEGTGQETQYF. The CDR3 DNA reads as TGCGCCAGCAGCTCCGAGGGGACAGGGCAAGAGACCCAGTACTTC.

The chain recombines TRBV5-1 with TRBJ1-5, with 9 nucleotides matching TRBD1. J was trimmed by 4 bases and V by 3 bases; bases with no gene match: 8. This CDR3 region has 16 residues. Germline V gene sequence: CDR1 SGHRS, CDR2 YFSETQ. The CDR3 reads CASSSGGQGVNQPQHF. CDR3 bases: TGCGCCAGCAGCTCGGGGGGACAGGGTGTAAATCAGCCCCAGCATTTT.

The sample holds one count of this clone. The rearrangement joins TRBV5-1 to TRBJ2-7; 7 bases are shared with TRBD1. Germline CDR1 SGHRS, CDR2 YFSETQ. The CDR3 is 16 residues long. V lost 4 bases and J lost 3; bases outside the gene matches: 13. CDR3 DNA: TGCGCCAGCAGCCCCGACAGGGAAGGGCTTGGCTACGAGCAGTACTTC. Its protein is CASSPDREGLGYEQYF.

A few counts support this clone. The V and J genes are TRBV5-1 and TRBJ2-3; D uncertain. Germline V gene data show CDR1 as SGHRS and CDR2 as YFSETQ. The V gene lost 0 bases and the J gene lost 1 base, with 12 bases spanning the gap. This CDR3 spans 16 amino acids. The CDR3 sequence is CASSLATQARTDTQYF. The CDR3 nucleotides read TGCGCCAGCAGCTTGGCTACCCAGGCACGCACAGATACGCAGTATTTT.

The chain combines TRBV28 with TRBJ1-5; D perhaps matches TRBD1 (6 bases). This CDR3 spans 17 amino acids. Germline CDR1 MDHEN, CDR2 SYDVKM. V was trimmed by 6 bases and J by 4 bases, leaving 22 bases between them. CDR3 region: CASSRLGAGQQNQPQHF. The CDR3 nucleotides read TGTGCCAGCAGCCGACTGGGGGCCGGTCAACAAAATCAGCCCCAGCATTTT.

This chain links TRBV7-9 with TRBJ2-7; 7 bases are shared with TRBD2. The CDR3 is 17 amino acids. The V gene end was trimmed by 3 bases and the J gene end by 1 base; junction bases not matched to a gene: 12. Germline V CDR1 and CDR2: SEHNR, FQNEAQ (reference sequence). The CDR3 protein is CASSLGEASGFSYEQYF. For the CDR3, the DNA is TGTGCCAGCAGCTTGGGGGAGGCTAGCGGTTTTTCCTACGAGCAGTACTTC.

This rearrangement joins TRBV15 to TRBJ2-5; 12 positions agree with TRBD1. The CDR3 sequence is 15 residues long. Germline-derived CDR1 and CDR2 are LNHNV and YYDKDF (reference sequence). V lost 1 base and J lost 5; bases outside the gene matches: 2. CDR3 amino acids: CATSRAGQGAETQYF. CDR3 in DNA: TGTGCCACCAGCAGAGCGGGACAGGGGGCGGAGACCCAGTACTTC. The full variable domain, in which reference TRBV15 and TRBJ2-5 provide the parts outside the CDR3, is DAMVIQNPRYQVTQFGKPVTLSCSQTLNHNVMYWYQQKSSQAPKLLFHYYDKDFNNEADTPDNFQSRRPNTSFCFLDIRSPGLGDTAMYLCATSRAGQGAETQYFGPGTRLLVL.

This rearrangement joins TRBV4-2 to TRBJ2-5; a possible D gene is TRBD2 (7 bases). The CDR3 length is 16 residues. Deletions cut 0 bases from V and 7 bases from J, with 18 bases between. Looked up from germline, CDR1 is LGHNA and CDR2 is YNFKEQ. The CDR3 sequence is CASSQEGGRRVGTQYF. CDR3 in DNA: TGTGCCAGCAGCCAAGAGGGGGGGCGCAGGGTAGGGACCCAGTACTTC.